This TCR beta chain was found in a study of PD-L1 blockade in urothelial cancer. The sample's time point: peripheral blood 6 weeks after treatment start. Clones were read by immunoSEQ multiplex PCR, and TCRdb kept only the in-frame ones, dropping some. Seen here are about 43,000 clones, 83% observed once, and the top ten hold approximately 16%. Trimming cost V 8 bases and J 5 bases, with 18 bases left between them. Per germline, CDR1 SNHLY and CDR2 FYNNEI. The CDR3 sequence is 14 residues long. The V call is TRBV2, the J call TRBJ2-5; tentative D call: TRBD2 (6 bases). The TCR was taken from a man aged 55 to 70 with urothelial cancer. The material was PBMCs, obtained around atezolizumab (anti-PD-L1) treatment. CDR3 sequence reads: CASRHPTSFETQYF. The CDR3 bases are TGTGCCAGCCGTCATCCGACTAGTTTCGAGACCCAGTACTTC. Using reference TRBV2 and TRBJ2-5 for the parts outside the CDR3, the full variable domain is EPEVTQTPSHQVTQMGQEVILRCVPISNHLYFYWYRQILGQKVEFLVSFYNNEISEKSEIFDDQFSVERPDGSNFTLKIRSTKLEDSAMYFCASRHPTSFETQYFGPGTRLLVL.